The source of this T cell receptor (beta chain) is a study of T cells in Graves' hyperthyroidism and ophthalmopathy. Study-wide findings and caveats: Blood held most thyroid clonotypes expanded above 0.001 frequency. Ophthalmopathy, which appeared later, was predicted by the model a median roughly 6.6 months before onset.

Trimming cost V 5 bases and J 5 bases, with 9 bases left between them. The CDR3 spans 12 residues. A word on this clonotype: Its antigen is as yet unknown.

Diagnosing involved the use of clinical symptoms, serum thyroxine and TRAb, thyroid ultrasound and orbital computed tomography. Before ophthalmopathy appeared, progressors gave blood at initial hyperthyroidism diagnosis. TCR beta CDR3 regions were amplified from RNA transcripts. A set of HTBI primers served as the primers for a first-round RT-PCR of the TCR CDR3. TCRdb used MiXCR to reprocess the multiplex PCR reads, holding one entry per CDR3 protein. The data show about 270,000 distinct CDR3 sequences, with around a quarter seen just once and over 25% held by the top ten. The specimen sequenced was blood. The sequence derives from a man in his forties or fifties with Graves' hyperthyroidism that later progressed to Graves' ophthalmopathy. The chain employs TRBV12-3 or TRBV12-4 and TRBJ2-5; D unresolved. CDR3 sequence: CASSPVKETQYF. CDR3 nucleotide sequence: TGTGCCAGCAGTCCGGTCAAGGAGACCCAGTACTTC.